A single sample is the source of the 23 T cell receptor beta chains below, sequenced in a study of T cells in Graves' hyperthyroidism and ophthalmopathy. The investigators amplified TCR beta CDR3 regions from RNA transcripts. During a first-round RT-PCR of the TCR CDR3, the HTBI primer set was used. TCRdb reprocessed the multiplex PCR reads with MiXCR, giving one entry per CDR3 protein. The sample includes tens of thousands of distinct CDR3 sequences, less than 60% of them seen just once. The sequencing sample was made of blood. These receptor sequences come from a woman aged 45 to 65 with Graves' ophthalmopathy.

This clonotype appeared a few times. This may come from a read error, since a much larger clone is one base off. The rearrangement uses TRBV20-1 and TRBJ2-7; D is possibly TRBD1 or TRBD2 (5 bases each). V was pared by 0 bases and J by 2 bases, with 14 bases between. Germline CDR1 is DFQATT and CDR2 is SNEGSKA (reference sequence). The CDR3 contains 15 residues. The CDR3 reads CSARDAGTGAYEQYF. CDR3 nucleotide sequence: TGCAGTGCTAGAGACGCCGGGACCGGGGCCTACGAGCAGTACTTC.

Concerning this clonotype itself: The DNA is omitted, as the CDR3 cannot be located on it reliably, and the CDR3 follows TCRdb's listing. The CDR3 region is CAISEDFYICSASGGANYGYTF. This rearrangement joins TRBV10-3 to TRBJ1-2. Counting both end residues, the CDR3 totals 22 amino acids. The germline CDR1 and CDR2 sequences are ENHRY and SYGVKD.

V gene TRBV2 combines with J gene TRBJ2-3, with TRBD2 matching over 14 bases. In germline, CDR1 is SNHLY, CDR2 FYNNEI. V was pared by 8 bases and J by 0 bases, with 13 bases of the junction left unmatched. This CDR3 region has 19 residues. DNA of the CDR3: TGTGCCAGCCTATGGACTAGCGGGGGGCCCACACCTAGCACAGATACGCAGTATTTT. Amino acids: CASLWTSGGPTPSTDTQYF.

This clonotype was counted at least ten times. The chain joins TRBV6-6 to TRBJ1-2; the D gene is possibly TRBD1 (5 bases). The CDR3 consists of 12 residues. From germline, CDR1 is MNHNY and CDR2 SVGAGI (reference sequence). The V gene lost 7 bases and the J gene lost 4 bases, with 10 bases spanning the gap. CDR3 sequence: CASTRGSYGYTF. In DNA, the CDR3 is TGTGCCAGCACGCGGGGGAGCTATGGCTACACCTTC.

This clonotype was seen at least ten times. The rearrangement joins TRBV10-3 to TRBJ2-2, with a tentative D call TRBD1 (5 bases). V was shortened by 7 bases and J by 1 base, with 10 bases between the two germline ends. In germline, CDR1 is ENHRY, CDR2 SYGVKD. The CDR3 has 14 residues. The CDR3 bases are TGTGCCATCACCCCCAGGGAGAACACCGGGGAGCTGTTTTTT. This sequence encodes CAITPRENTGELFF.

This chain uses TRBV7-9 with TRBJ1-3; D not certain. The CDR3 totals 15 residues. V lost 0 bases to trimming and J lost 0 bases, with 6 bases between them. Germline assignment: CDR1 SEHNR and CDR2 FQNEAQ (reference sequence). CDR3 amino acids: CASSLAGSSGNTIYF. The CDR3 region has the DNA TGTGCCAGCAGCTTAGCGGGGAGCTCTGGAAACACCATATATTTT.

This sequence joins TRBV7-3 and TRBJ2-1, with 10 positions matching TRBD1. Germline CDR1 and CDR2: SGHTA and FQGTGA. This CDR3 region has 15 residues. The J segment lost 4 bases and the V segment lost 3 bases, leaving 3 bases of the junction unmatched. CDR3 protein: CASSLGQGPYNEQFF. The CDR3 coding sequence is TGTGCCAGCAGCTTGGGACAGGGGCCTTACAATGAGCAGTTCTTC.

There are many counts of this clonotype. This sequence joins TRBV4-1 and TRBJ1-6, with D unresolved. Trimming left V 6 bases short and J 10 bases short, with 10 bases between. The germline gives CDR1 MGHRA, CDR2 YSYEKL. This CDR3 is 12 amino acids long. CDR3 bases: TGCGCCAGCAGTCACTTGGGCTCACCCCTCCACTTT. The encoded protein is CASSHLGSPLHF.

This clonotype appeared once. The chain recombines TRBV11-1 with TRBJ2-5; D is uncertain. Deletions cut 5 bases from V and 7 bases from J, with 14 bases between. The germline CDR1 and CDR2 sequences are SGHAT and FQDESV (reference sequence). CDR3 size: 13 residues. The CDR3 DNA is TGTGCCAGCAGCCTCTGGAGAGAAGGGACCCAGTACTTC. Translating it yields CASSLWREGTQYF. Full variable domain (rest looked up from reference TRBV11-1 and TRBJ2-5): EAEVAQSPRYKITEKSQAVAFWCDPISGHATLYWYRQILGQGPELLVQFQDESVVDDSQLPKDRFSAERLKGVDSTLKIQPAELGDSAMYLCASSLWREGTQYFGPGTRLLVL.

The chain carries TRBV2 and TRBJ2-3; 7 bases align to TRBD2. V was pared by 6 bases and J by 0 bases, with 9 bases of the junction left unmatched. Looked up from germline, CDR1 is SNHLY and CDR2 is FYNNEI. The CDR3 is 16 amino acids. This CDR3 is CASSLTSVSSTDTQYF. The CDR3 DNA follows: TGTGCCAGCAGCCTCACTAGCGTTTCTAGCACAGATACGCAGTATTTT.

Ten or more counts support this clonotype. The chain joins TRBV12-3 or TRBV12-4 to TRBJ1-1; TRBD1 is a possible D gene (5 bases). The V and J ends lost 6 bases and 7 bases respectively, with 9 bases between them. This CDR3 is 11 amino acids long. CDR3 region: CASRLQDEAFF. The CDR3 DNA reads as TGTGCCAGCAGGTTACAGGATGAAGCTTTCTTT.

On this clonotype: Given the absence of the conserved phenylalanine or tryptophan at the CDR3 end, a read error is likely. The rearrangement uses TRBV9 and TRBJ2-2; D remains ambiguous. The length of the CDR3 is 14 residues. In germline, CDR1 is SGDLS, CDR2 YYNGEE. Written as DNA, the CDR3 is TGTGCCAGCAGCGTAGCCTCGAACACTGGGGAGCTGTTTTTG. The encoded protein is CASSVASNTGELFL.

This clonotype has just a few counts. This chain uses TRBV7-7 with TRBJ2-7; D uncertain. V dropped 4 bases and J dropped 3 bases, with 7 bases sitting between them. The CDR3 runs 12 residues. Germline V gene sequence: CDR1 SSHAT, CDR2 FNYEAQ (reference sequence). CDR3 in DNA: TGTGCCAGCAGCTCAGAGGTCTACGAGCAGTACTTC. Its translation is CASSSEVYEQYF.

This clonotype was seen ten or more times. V gene TRBV11-2 combines with J gene TRBJ2-7; tentatively, D is TRBD2 (7 bases). Germline V gene lookup returns CDR1 SGHAT and CDR2 FQNNGV. V gave up 0 bases and J gave up 2 bases, with 14 bases separating them. This CDR3 has 16 amino acids. CDR3 nucleotide sequence: TGTGCCAGCAGCTTAGATGTGGCGGGGGCGGCCTACGAGCAGTACTTC. Residues: CASSLDVAGAAYEQYF.

This chain links TRBV20-1 with TRBJ2-6, with TRBD1 matching over 10 bases. This CDR3 region has 16 residues. Germline CDR1 is DFQATT and CDR2 is SNEGSKA (reference sequence). V dropped 1 base and J dropped 3; count of bases not matched to a gene: 3. This CDR3 reads CSARVDRGLGANVLTF. CDR3 in DNA: TGCAGTGCTAGAGTTGACAGGGGGCTTGGGGCCAACGTCCTGACTTTC.

This chain links TRBV7-2 with TRBJ1-6, with 9 positions matching TRBD1. Germline V CDR1 and CDR2: SGHTA, FQGNSA. The CDR3 covers 14 residues. With V trimmed by 8 bases and J by 15 bases, 14 bases remained unmatched. In DNA, the CDR3 is TGTGCCAGCGGAGGCGGGACAGGGCTCCGGCGCCTCCACTTT. Translation gives CASGGGTGLRRLHF.

At least ten counts were recorded for this clonotype. The chain joins TRBV6-1 to TRBJ1-5, with TRBD1 matching 9 bases. This CDR3 is built from 16 residues. CDR1 and CDR2 (germline): MNHNS, SASEGT. V lost 6 bases to trimming and J lost 2 bases; unmatched junction nucleotides: 8. The CDR3, as DNA: TGTGCCAGCAGATCTGGGACAGGGTTCGGCAATCAGCCCCAGCATTTT. Amino acids: CASRSGTGFGNQPQHF.

This clonotype occurred many times. This CDR3 is CSARSLASDTQYF. The CDR3 DNA sequence: TGCAGTGCTAGGTCCCTAGCATCAGATACGCAGTATTTT. The genes are TRBV20-1 and TRBJ2-3; maybe TRBD2 (5 bases). The V and J ends lost 3 bases and 4 bases respectively, with 11 bases between them. CDR3 length equals 13 residues. Germline values: CDR1 DFQATT, CDR2 SNEGSKA (reference sequence).

This clonotype appeared a few times. V and J are TRBV3-1 and TRBJ2-1, with 15 bases matching TRBD2. The CDR3 totals 15 residues. The J segment lost 10 bases and the V segment lost 4 bases, leaving 5 bases of the junction unmatched. Germline V gives CDR1 LGHDT, CDR2 YNNKEL (reference sequence). The CDR3 loop is CASSRGLAGGGEQFF. The CDR3 region has the DNA TGTGCCAGCAGCCGCGGACTAGCGGGAGGGGGGGAGCAGTTCTTC.

In its sample, this clonotype was seen many times. The CDR3 protein is CASSPAGTATLYEQYF. CDR3 nucleotides: TGTGCCAGCTCACCAGCCGGGACAGCCACCCTCTACGAGCAGTACTTC. The rearrangement links TRBV18 to TRBJ2-7; TRBD1 matches 7 bases. With 2 bases clipped from V and 3 bases from J, the junction kept 10 bases outside the gene matches. The germline CDR1 and CDR2 sequences are KGHSH and LQKENI. The CDR3 runs 16 residues.

V is TRBV29-1 and J is TRBJ2-1; 8 bases line up with TRBD2. Germline V gene lookup returns CDR1 SQVTM and CDR2 ANQGSEA. The CDR3 has 16 amino acids. V lost 2 bases, J lost 6 bases, and 12 bases stayed unmatched. The DNA of the CDR3 is TGCAGCGTTGAAAGTGTGAAACTAGCGGCCACCAATGAGCAGTTCTTC. Translated, it gives CSVESVKLAATNEQFF.

In this sample, this clonotype turned up many times. V usage is TRBV4-1 and J usage is TRBJ2-7, with D perhaps matching TRBD1 or TRBD2 (6 bases each). CDR1 is MGHRA and CDR2 is YSYEKL in the germline V gene. The CDR3 loop spans 15 amino acids. V was trimmed by 0 bases and J by 5 bases, leaving 14 bases between them. CDR3 in DNA: TGCGCCAGCAGCCAAGAGGGGGGCCTCTACGACGAGCAGTACTTC. Protein: CASSQEGGLYDEQYF.

In its sample, this clonotype was seen once. CDR3 in amino acids: CSVASQLAQYF. CDR3 nucleotides: TGCAGCGTAGCTAGCCAGTTGGCCCAGTACTTC. The rearrangement joins TRBV29-1 to TRBJ2-5; D is perhaps TRBD2 (5 bases). Germline values: CDR1 SQVTM, CDR2 ANQGSEA. The CDR3 covers 11 residues. Trimming stripped 6 bases from V and 9 bases from J, with 14 bases between.